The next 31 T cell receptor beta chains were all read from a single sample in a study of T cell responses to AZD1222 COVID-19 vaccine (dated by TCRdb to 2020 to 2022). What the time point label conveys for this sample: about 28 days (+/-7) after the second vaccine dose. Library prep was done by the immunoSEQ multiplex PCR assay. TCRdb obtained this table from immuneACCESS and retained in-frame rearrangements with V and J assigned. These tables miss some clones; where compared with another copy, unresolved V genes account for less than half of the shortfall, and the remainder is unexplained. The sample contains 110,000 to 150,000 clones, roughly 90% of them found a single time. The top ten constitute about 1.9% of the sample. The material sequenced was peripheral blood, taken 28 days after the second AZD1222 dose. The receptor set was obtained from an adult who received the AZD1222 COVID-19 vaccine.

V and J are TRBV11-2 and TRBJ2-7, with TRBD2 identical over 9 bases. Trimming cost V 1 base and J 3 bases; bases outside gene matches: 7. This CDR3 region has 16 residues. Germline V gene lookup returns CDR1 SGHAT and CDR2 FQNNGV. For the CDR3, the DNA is TGTGCCAGCAGCTTAGTAGAGCGGGAGGCCCACTACGAGCAGTACTTC. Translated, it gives CASSLVEREAHYEQYF.

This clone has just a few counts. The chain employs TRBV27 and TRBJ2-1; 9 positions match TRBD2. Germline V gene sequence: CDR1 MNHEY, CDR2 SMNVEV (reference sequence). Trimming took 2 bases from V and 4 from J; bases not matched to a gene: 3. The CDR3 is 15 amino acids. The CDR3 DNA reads TGTGCCAGCAGTTTACCGGGACTAGCTTACAATGAGCAGTTCTTC. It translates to CASSLPGLAYNEQFF.

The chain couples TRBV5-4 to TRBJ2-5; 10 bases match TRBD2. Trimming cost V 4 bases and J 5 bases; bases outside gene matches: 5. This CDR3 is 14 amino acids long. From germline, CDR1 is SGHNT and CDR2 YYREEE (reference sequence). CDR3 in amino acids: CASSSGGARETQYF. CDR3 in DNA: TGTGCCAGCAGCAGCGGGGGGGCTCGTGAGACCCAGTACTTC. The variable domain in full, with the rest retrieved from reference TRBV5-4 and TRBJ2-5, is ETGVTQSPTHLIKTRGQQVTLRCSSQSGHNTVSWYQQALGQGPQFIFQYYREEENGRGNFPPRFSGLQFPNYSSELNVNALELDDSALYLCASSSGGARETQYFGPGTRLLVL.

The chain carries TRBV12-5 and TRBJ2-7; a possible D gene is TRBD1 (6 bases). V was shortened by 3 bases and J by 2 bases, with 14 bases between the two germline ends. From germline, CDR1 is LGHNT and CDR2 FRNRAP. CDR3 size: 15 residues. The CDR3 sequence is CASGFTGTPTYEQYF. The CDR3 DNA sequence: TGTGCTAGTGGTTTCACCGGGACACCCACCTACGAGCAGTACTTC.

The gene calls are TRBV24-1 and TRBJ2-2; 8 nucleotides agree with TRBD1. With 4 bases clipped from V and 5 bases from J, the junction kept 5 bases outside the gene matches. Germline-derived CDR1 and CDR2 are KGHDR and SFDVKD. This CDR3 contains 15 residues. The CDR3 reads CATSDPRTGTGELFF. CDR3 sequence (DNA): TGTGCCACCAGTGACCCCCGGACAGGGACCGGGGAGCTGTTTTTT.

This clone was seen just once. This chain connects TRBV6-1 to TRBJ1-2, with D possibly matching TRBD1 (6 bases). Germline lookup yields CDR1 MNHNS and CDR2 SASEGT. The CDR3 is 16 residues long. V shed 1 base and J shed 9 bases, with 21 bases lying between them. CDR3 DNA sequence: TGTGCCAGCAGTGAAGGTCCTTTTACAGGGACTATTAGCTACACCTTC. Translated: CASSEGPFTGTISYTF.

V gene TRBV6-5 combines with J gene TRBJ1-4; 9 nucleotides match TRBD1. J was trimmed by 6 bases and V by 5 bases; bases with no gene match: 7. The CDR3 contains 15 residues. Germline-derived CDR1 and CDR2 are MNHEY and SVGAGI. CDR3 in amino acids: CASSPQQGADEKLFF. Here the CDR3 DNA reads TGTGCCAGCAGTCCGCAACAGGGGGCGGATGAAAAACTGTTTTTT.

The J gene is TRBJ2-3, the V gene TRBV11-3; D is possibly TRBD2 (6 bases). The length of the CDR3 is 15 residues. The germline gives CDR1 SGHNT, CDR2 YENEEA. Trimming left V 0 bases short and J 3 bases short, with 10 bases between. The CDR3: CASSLEGGFTDTQYF. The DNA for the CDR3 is TGTGCCAGCAGCTTAGAAGGAGGGTTTACAGATACGCAGTATTTT.

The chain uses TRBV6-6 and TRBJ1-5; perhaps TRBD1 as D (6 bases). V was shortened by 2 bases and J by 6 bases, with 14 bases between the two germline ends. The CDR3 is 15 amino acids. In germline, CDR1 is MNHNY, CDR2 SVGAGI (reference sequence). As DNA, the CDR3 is TGTGCCAGCAGTTACGACAGGTCCTACGGTCAGCCCCAGCATTTT. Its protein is CASSYDRSYGQPQHF.

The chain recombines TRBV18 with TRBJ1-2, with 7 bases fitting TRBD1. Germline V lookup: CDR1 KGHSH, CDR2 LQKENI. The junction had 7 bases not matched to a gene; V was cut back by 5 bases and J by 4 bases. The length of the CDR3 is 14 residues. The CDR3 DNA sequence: TGTGCCAGCTCAGACAGGGTTCTCCCCTATGGCTACACCTTC. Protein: CASSDRVLPYGYTF.

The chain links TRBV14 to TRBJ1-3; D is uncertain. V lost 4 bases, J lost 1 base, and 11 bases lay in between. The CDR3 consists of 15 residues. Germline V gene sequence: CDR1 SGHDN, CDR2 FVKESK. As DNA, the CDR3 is TGTGCCAGCAGCCGGGCCTTCTTATCTGGAAACACCATATATTTT. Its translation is CASSRAFLSGNTIYF.

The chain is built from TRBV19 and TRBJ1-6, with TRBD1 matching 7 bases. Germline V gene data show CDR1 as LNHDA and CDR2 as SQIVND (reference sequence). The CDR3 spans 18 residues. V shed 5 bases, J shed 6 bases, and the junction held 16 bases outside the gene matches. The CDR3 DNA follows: TGTGCCAGTAGTTTACGGACAGGCCAAACTGCTATTAATTCACCCCTCCACTTT. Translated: CASSLRTGQTAINSPLHF.

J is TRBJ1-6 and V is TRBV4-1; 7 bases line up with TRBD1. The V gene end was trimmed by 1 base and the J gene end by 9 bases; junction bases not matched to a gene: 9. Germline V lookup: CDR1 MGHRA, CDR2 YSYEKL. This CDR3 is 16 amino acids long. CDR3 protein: CASSQGPDRVSSPLHF. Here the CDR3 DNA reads TGCGCCAGCAGCCAAGGCCCTGACAGGGTGAGTTCACCCCTCCACTTT.

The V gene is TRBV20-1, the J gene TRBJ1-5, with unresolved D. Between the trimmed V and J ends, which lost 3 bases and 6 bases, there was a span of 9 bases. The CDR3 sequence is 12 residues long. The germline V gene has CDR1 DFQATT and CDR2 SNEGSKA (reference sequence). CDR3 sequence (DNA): TGCAGTGCTAGTCGGGAAGGTCAGCCCCAGCATTTT. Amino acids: CSASREGQPQHF.

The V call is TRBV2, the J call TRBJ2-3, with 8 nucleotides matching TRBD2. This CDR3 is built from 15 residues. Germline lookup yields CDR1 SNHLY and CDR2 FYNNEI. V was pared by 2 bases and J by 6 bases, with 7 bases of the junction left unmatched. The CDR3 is CASSEFAGGTDTQYF. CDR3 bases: TGTGCCAGCAGTGAATTTGCGGGAGGTACGGATACGCAGTATTTT.

The CDR3 DNA follows: TGTGCCAGCAGTTATATTTCAGGGTCGGAGACCCAGTACTTC. As protein: CASSYISGSETQYF. V gene TRBV2 combines with J gene TRBJ2-5; D perhaps matches TRBD1 (5 bases). V shed 5 bases and J shed 5 bases, with 15 bases lying between them. The CDR3 consists of 14 residues. Germline CDR1 is SNHLY and CDR2 is FYNNEI.

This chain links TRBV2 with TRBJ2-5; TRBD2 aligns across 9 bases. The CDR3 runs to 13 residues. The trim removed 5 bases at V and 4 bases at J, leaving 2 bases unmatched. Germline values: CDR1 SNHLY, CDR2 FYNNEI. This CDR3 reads CASSTAGGETQYF. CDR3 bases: TGTGCCAGCAGTACAGCGGGAGGAGAGACCCAGTACTTC.

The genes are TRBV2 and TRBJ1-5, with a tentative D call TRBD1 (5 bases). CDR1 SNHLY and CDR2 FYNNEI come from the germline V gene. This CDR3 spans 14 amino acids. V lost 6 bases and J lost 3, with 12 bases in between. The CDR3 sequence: CASRIPGNNQPQHF. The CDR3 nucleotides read TGTGCCAGCAGGATCCCAGGGAACAATCAGCCCCAGCATTTT.

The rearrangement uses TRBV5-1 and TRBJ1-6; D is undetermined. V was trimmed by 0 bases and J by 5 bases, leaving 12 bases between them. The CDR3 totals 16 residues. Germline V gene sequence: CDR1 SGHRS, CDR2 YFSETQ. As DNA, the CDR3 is TGCGCCAGCAGCTTGGGGTTCGGGCAGGATAATTCACCCCTCCACTTT. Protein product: CASSLGFGQDNSPLHF.

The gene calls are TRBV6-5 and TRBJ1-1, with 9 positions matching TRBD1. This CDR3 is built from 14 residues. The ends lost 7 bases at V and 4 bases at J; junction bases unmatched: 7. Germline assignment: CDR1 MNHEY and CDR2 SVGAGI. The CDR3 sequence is CASTLQGASTEAFF. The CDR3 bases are TGTGCCAGCACTTTACAGGGGGCGAGCACTGAAGCTTTCTTT.

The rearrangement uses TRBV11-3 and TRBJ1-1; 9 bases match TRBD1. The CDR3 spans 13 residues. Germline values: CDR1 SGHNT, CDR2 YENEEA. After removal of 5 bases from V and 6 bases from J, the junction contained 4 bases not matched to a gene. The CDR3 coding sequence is TGTGCCAGCAGCCTACAGGGGGCCGCTGAAGCTTTCTTT. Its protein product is CASSLQGAAEAFF. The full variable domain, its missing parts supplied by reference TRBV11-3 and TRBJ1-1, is EAGVVQSPRYKIIEKKQPVAFWCNPISGHNTLYWYLQNLGQGPELLIRYENEEAVDDSQLPKDRFSAERLKGVDSTLKIQPAELGDSAVYLCASSLQGAAEAFFGQGTRLTVV.

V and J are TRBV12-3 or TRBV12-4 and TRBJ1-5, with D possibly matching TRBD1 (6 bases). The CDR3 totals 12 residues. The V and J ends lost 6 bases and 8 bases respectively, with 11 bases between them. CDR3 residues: CASSRGGEPQHF. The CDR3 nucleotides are TGTGCCAGCAGCAGGGGAGGGGAGCCCCAGCATTTT.

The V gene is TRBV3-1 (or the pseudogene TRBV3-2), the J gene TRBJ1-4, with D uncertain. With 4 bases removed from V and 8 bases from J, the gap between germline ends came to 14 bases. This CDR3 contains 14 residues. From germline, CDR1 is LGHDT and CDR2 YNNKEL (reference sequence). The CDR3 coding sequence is TGTGCCAGCAGCCGGTCACTAAGCCGGGAAAAACTGTTTTTT. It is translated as CASSRSLSREKLFF.

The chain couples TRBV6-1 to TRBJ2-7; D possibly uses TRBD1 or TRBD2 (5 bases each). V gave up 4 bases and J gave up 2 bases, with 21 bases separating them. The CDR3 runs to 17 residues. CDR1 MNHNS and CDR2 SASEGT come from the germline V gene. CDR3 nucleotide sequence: TGTGCCAGCAGTGGGGACCCGCGTAGGGCGTTAACCTACGAGCAGTACTTC. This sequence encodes CASSGDPRRALTYEQYF.

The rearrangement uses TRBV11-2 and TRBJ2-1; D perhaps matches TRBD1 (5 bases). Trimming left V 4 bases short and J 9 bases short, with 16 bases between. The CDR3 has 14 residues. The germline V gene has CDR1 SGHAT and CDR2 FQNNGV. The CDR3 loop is CASSYRVERGEQFF. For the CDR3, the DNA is TGTGCCAGCAGCTACCGGGTCGAAAGGGGTGAGCAGTTCTTC.

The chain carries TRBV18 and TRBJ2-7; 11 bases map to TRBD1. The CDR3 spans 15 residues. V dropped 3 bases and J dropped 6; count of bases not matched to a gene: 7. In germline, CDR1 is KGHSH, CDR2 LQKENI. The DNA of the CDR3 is TGTGCCAGCTCACCGTACCGGGACAGGGGGTCCGAGCAGTACTTC. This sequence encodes CASSPYRDRGSEQYF.

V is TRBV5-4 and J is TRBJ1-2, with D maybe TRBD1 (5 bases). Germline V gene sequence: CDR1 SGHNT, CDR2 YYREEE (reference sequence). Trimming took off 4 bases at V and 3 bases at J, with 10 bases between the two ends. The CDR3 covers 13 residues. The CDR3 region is CASSAGADYGYTF. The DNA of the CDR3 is TGTGCCAGCAGCGCCGGGGCTGACTATGGCTACACCTTC.

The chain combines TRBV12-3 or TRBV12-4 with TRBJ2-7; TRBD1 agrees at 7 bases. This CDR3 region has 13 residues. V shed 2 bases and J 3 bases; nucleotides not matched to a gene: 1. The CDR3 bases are TGTGCCAGCAGTTTACCAGGGGGCTACGAGCAGTACTTC. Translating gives CASSLPGGYEQYF.

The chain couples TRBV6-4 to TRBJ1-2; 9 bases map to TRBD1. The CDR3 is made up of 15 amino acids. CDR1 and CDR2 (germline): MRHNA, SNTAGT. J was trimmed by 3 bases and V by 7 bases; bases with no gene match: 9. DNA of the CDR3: TGTGCCAGCAATCCGGGACAGGGAAAGGACTATGGCTACACCTTC. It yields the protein CASNPGQGKDYGYTF.

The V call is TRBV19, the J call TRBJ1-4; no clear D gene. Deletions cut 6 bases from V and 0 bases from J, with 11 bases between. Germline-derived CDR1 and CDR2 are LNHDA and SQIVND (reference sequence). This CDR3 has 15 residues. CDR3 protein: CASRSSSATNEKLFF. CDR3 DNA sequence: TGTGCCAGTAGGTCCAGCTCGGCAACTAATGAAAAACTGTTTTTT.

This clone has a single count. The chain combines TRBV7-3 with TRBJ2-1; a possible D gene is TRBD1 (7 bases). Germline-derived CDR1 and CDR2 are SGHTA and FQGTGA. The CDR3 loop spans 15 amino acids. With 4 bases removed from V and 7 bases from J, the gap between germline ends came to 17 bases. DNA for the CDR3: TGTGCCAGCAGCTCTCTCAGGGGGGTGGAAAATGAGCAGTTCTTC. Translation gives CASSSLRGVENEQFF.